This entry lists 22 T cell receptor beta chains sequenced from one sample in a study of spatial heterogeneity in lung cancer. Regarding time point: sample taken at primary tumor resection. Frozen PBMC, nontumor lung or tumor provided whole RNA, which was sequenced unsorted. A single record per CDR3 protein comes from TCRdb applying MiXCR to the 5' RACE reads. Of 20,000 to 25,000 distinct CDR3 sequences in the sample, about 4.7% were seen once. The input for sequencing was PBMCs, taken at surgery. All receptors come from a male donor with early-stage non-small cell lung cancer.

The rearrangement joins TRBV7-3 to TRBJ2-2; 9 bases are a match to TRBD2. CDR3 size: 18 residues. Germline CDR1 is SGHTA and CDR2 is FQGTGA. J was trimmed by 0 bases and V by 0 bases; bases with no gene match: 5. CDR3 amino acids: CASSLTMAGGANTGELFF. CDR3 bases: TGTGCCAGCAGCTTAACGATGGCGGGAGGGGCGAACACCGGGGAGCTGTTTTTT.

The gene calls are TRBV7-2 and TRBJ1-1, with D hard to call. CDR3 length: 12 residues. Germline loops: CDR1 SGHTA, CDR2 FQGNSA. The V gene lost 3 bases and the J gene lost 11 bases, with 13 bases spanning the gap. This CDR3 reads CASSFYRNRAFF. CDR3 in DNA: TGTGCCAGCAGCTTTTATAGGAACCGGGCTTTCTTT.

This clonotype was counted at least ten times. The J gene is TRBJ2-3, the V gene TRBV27; D perhaps matches TRBD2 (6 bases). The V gene's germline CDR1 is MNHEY and CDR2 SMNVEV (reference sequence). The CDR3 runs 17 residues. V lost 0 bases and J lost 5, with 18 bases in between. CDR3 region: CASSLSPVARGVDTQYF. The CDR3 coding sequence is TGTGCCAGCAGTTTATCCCCCGTAGCCCGCGGGGTAGATACGCAGTATTTT.

This clonotype was counted at least ten times. This chain links TRBV7-9 with TRBJ1-5; D not certain. The germline V gene encodes CDR1 SEHNR and CDR2 FQNEAQ (reference sequence). Trimming removed 5 bases at V and 1 base at J, with 12 bases between. CDR3 length: 15 amino acids. The CDR3 protein is CASSPWTGSNQPQHF. DNA for the CDR3: TGTGCCAGCAGCCCATGGACTGGGAGCAATCAGCCCCAGCATTTT.

This clonotype was counted ten times or more. This rearrangement joins TRBV29-1 to TRBJ2-2; 8 nucleotides align to TRBD2. This CDR3 is 12 amino acids long. Germline assignment: CDR1 SQVTM and CDR2 ANQGSEA. Losses at the gene ends were 7 bases for V and 7 bases for J; bases not matched to a gene: 5. The CDR3 reads CSGGLAGGELFF. The CDR3 DNA follows: TGCAGCGGAGGGCTAGCGGGCGGGGAGCTGTTTTTT.

The genes are TRBV5-1 and TRBJ2-2; tentatively, D is TRBD1 (5 bases). CDR3 size: 17 residues. Trimming cost V 4 bases and J 2 bases, with 18 bases left between them. Germline CDR1 reads SGHRS; CDR2 reads YFSETQ. Written as DNA, the CDR3 is TGCGCCAGCAGCCCTCAGGGAACACAGACAAACACCGGGGAGCTGTTTTTT. Amino acids: CASSPQGTQTNTGELFF.

In this sample, this clonotype is medium-sized. The chain carries TRBV6-1 and TRBJ2-5; D is undetermined. V was trimmed by 3 bases and J by 0 bases, leaving 8 bases between them. CDR1 and CDR2 from the germline V gene are MNHNS and SASEGT. This CDR3 spans 14 amino acids. The CDR3 loop reads CASSEFPYQETQYF. The CDR3 nucleotides are TGTGCCAGCAGTGAGTTTCCGTACCAAGAGACCCAGTACTTC.

The table lists this clonotype with many counts. The chain links TRBV7-8 to TRBJ1-1; no clear D. Trimming removed 4 bases from V and 0 bases from J, with 12 bases in between. This CDR3 has 15 residues. Per germline, CDR1 SGHVS and CDR2 FQNEAQ. This chain's CDR3 is CASSSRRGVNTEAFF. CDR3 coding DNA: TGTGCCAGCAGCTCCCGACGGGGAGTGAACACTGAAGCTTTCTTT.

This clonotype has more than one count but fewer than ten. The rearrangement joins TRBV9 to TRBJ1-6; possible D gene TRBD1, 6 bases. Trimming stripped 3 bases from V and 6 bases from J, with 16 bases between. The length of the CDR3 is 16 residues. Germline lookup yields CDR1 SGDLS and CDR2 YYNGEE. The CDR3 spells CASSGGGTGGNSPLHF. CDR3 nucleotide sequence: TGTGCCAGCAGCGGAGGGGGTACCGGAGGTAATTCACCCCTCCACTTT.

This clonotype was seen ten or more times. The V call is TRBV5-5, the J call TRBJ2-7, with 8 bases lining up with TRBD1. The V gene's germline CDR1 is SGHKS and CDR2 YYEKEE (reference sequence). This CDR3 has 13 amino acids. V lost 3 bases, J lost 6 bases, and 5 bases stayed unmatched. The CDR3 DNA reads TGTGCCAGCAGCTCGGACAGGGTTAGCGAGCAGTACTTC. This gives the protein CASSSDRVSEQYF.

This clonotype rates as medium-sized. The CDR3 spells CASSPTGPQETQYF. DNA of the CDR3: TGTGCCAGCAGTCCGACAGGCCCACAAGAGACCCAGTACTTC. The chain links TRBV28 to TRBJ2-5, with a weak D call TRBD1 (6 bases). CDR1 and CDR2 (germline): MDHEN, SYDVKM. V was trimmed by 5 bases and J by 2 bases, leaving 12 bases between them. There are 14 residues in the CDR3.

This chain links TRBV11-2 with TRBJ2-7; D possibly corresponds to TRBD2 (6 bases). With 2 bases removed from V and 2 bases from J, the gap between germline ends came to 10 bases. The CDR3 spans 14 residues. CDR1 is SGHAT and CDR2 is FQNNGV in the germline V gene. CDR3 in DNA: TGTGCCAGCAGCTTATACGGGGGTCCCTACGAGCAGTACTTC. Protein: CASSLYGGPYEQYF.

J is TRBJ1-1 and V is TRBV11-2; tentatively, D is TRBD1 (6 bases). The V end was cut by 5 bases, the J end by 5 bases, with 21 bases between. Germline CDR1 and CDR2: SGHAT and FQNNGV. The CDR3 is 16 amino acids. This CDR3 reads CASSLVGGLMGTEAFF. CDR3 in DNA: TGTGCCAGCAGCCTGGTGGGGGGGCTGATGGGGACTGAAGCTTTCTTT.

Relative to its sample, this clonotype is medium-sized. V and J are TRBV7-6 and TRBJ2-7; a weak D match, TRBD2 (5 bases). The CDR3 runs 11 residues. V dropped 8 bases and J dropped 3 bases, with 8 bases sitting between them. CDR1 is SGHVS and CDR2 is FNYEAQ in the germline V gene. The CDR3: CASGGSYEQYF. CDR3 nucleotides: TGTGCCAGCGGAGGCAGCTACGAGCAGTACTTC.

The chain employs TRBV30 and TRBJ2-2; possibly TRBD1 for D (5 bases). Germline CDR1 is GTSNPN and CDR2 is SVGIG (reference sequence). The CDR3 runs to 14 residues. The germline V and J ends were trimmed by 2 bases and 4 bases, with 11 bases remaining between them. The CDR3 protein is CAWSPGLSTGELFF. CDR3 DNA: TGTGCCTGGAGTCCAGGGCTGAGCACCGGGGAGCTGTTTTTT.

Ten or more counts support this clonotype. The CDR3 loop is CASSYGQAGRPQHF. CDR3 DNA: TGTGCCAGCAGTTACGGTCAGGCGGGGAGGCCCCAGCATTTT. The chain couples TRBV6-5 to TRBJ1-5; no definite D call. This CDR3 is 14 amino acids long. Trimming took off 2 bases at V and 9 bases at J, with 14 bases between the two ends. The germline CDR1 and CDR2 sequences are MNHEY and SVGAGI.

This clonotype turned up a few times. V is TRBV20-1 and J is TRBJ2-7; 10 nucleotides line up with TRBD1. Trimming at V came to 1 base and at J to 6 bases, leaving 9 bases not matched to a gene. Germline V gene lookup returns CDR1 DFQATT and CDR2 SNEGSKA (reference sequence). This CDR3 spans 15 amino acids. CDR3 bases: TGCAGTGCTAGAGCCGGGACAGGGGATATGATCGAGCAGTACTTC. Its protein is CSARAGTGDMIEQYF.

The chain uses TRBV20-1 and TRBJ1-1, with D perhaps TRBD1 (5 bases). The V end was cut by 3 bases, the J end by 3 bases, with 14 bases between. This CDR3 is built from 14 residues. Germline V gives CDR1 DFQATT, CDR2 SNEGSKA (reference sequence). This CDR3 is CSARGHQGDTEAFF. Written as DNA, the CDR3 is TGCAGTGCTAGGGGGCACCAGGGAGACACTGAAGCTTTCTTT.

The chain has TRBV2 and TRBJ2-5, with D possibly being TRBD1 (5 bases). Trimming shortened V by 6 bases and J by 2 bases, and 22 bases separated the two germline ends. The germline V gene encodes CDR1 SNHLY and CDR2 FYNNEI. The CDR3 loop spans 17 amino acids. The CDR3 loop reads CASREWLGARPQETQYF. The CDR3 nucleotides are TGTGCCAGCAGGGAGTGGCTTGGGGCTAGGCCGCAAGAGACCCAGTACTTC.

This clonotype was seen at least ten times. The V gene is TRBV7-3, the J gene TRBJ1-1, with TRBD1 matching 7 bases. This CDR3 spans 13 amino acids. Unmatched junction bases numbered 4, after V lost 3 bases and J lost 6 bases. Germline V gene data show CDR1 as SGHTA and CDR2 as FQGTGA. As DNA, the CDR3 is TGTGCCAGCAGCTTGACAGGGTTGGCTGAAGCTTTCTTT. It is translated as CASSLTGLAEAFF.

This clonotype was detected only a few times. The V and J genes are TRBV15 and TRBJ1-3; unclear D gene. With 0 bases removed from V and 2 bases from J, the gap between germline ends came to 20 bases. Looked up from germline, CDR1 is LNHNV and CDR2 is YYDKDF (reference sequence). This CDR3 comprises 19 residues. The CDR3 sequence is CATSRDSRTELSPGNTIYF. The CDR3 nucleotides are TGTGCCACCAGCAGAGATTCCCGGACGGAGCTTTCGCCTGGAAACACCATATATTTT. The full variable domain, in which reference TRBV15 and TRBJ1-3 provide the parts outside the CDR3, is DAMVIQNPRYQVTQFGKPVTLSCSQTLNHNVMYWYQQKSSQAPKLLFHYYDKDFNNEADTPDNFQSRRPNTSFCFLDIRSPGLGDTAMYLCATSRDSRTELSPGNTIYFGEGSWLTVV.

This clonotype was observed many times. The chain carries TRBV2 and TRBJ1-1; D not resolved. This CDR3 has 12 amino acids. The germline CDR1 and CDR2 sequences are SNHLY and FYNNEI. Trimming stripped 7 bases from V and 8 bases from J, with 14 bases between. The CDR3 here is CASNWKVGEAFF. CDR3 nucleotides: TGTGCCAGCAATTGGAAGGTGGGGGAAGCTTTCTTT.